This T cell receptor (beta chain) was documented in a study of blood T cell repertoires in COVID-19. Study information: The study drew acute and convalescent COVID-19 samples from the United States, Italy and Spain. T cells, B-cell-depleted T cells, or PBMCs supplied cDNA or gDNA.

The CDR3 covers 15 residues. CDR1 is SGHAT, CDR2 FQDESV, per germline (reference sequence). V dropped 1 base and J dropped 7 bases, with 11 bases sitting between them. In the original processing: Quantification of nucleated cells was approximated via reference gene primer amplification. Repertoires were generated with immunoSEQ multiplex PCR, while TCRdb's copy carries only in-frame clones and drops some. V and J calls and clone size are those listed in that table; D and trimming were worked out from the DNA. The sample shows some 250,000 clones, more than 75% of them seen only once. The rearrangement uses TRBV11-1 and TRBJ1-6; weak D call: TRBD1 (5 bases). The source of this sequence is a woman between 65 and 79 years old with active or convalescent COVID-19. Source material: peripheral blood. CDR3 in amino acids: CASSLGPGLNSPLHF. CDR3 sequence (DNA): TGTGCCAGCAGCTTAGGTCCAGGGCTGAATTCACCCCTCCACTTT.